These T cell receptor beta chains were read from a single sample in a study of T cell responses to AZD1222 COVID-19 vaccine. This table comes from immunoSEQ multiplex PCR, and its TCRdb copy is limited to in-frame clones, with some not included. The sample lists about 140,000 clones, around 87% occurring once. Sequences were derived from peripheral blood, sampled on day 0 of AZD1222 vaccination. The origin of the receptors is an adult in good health. CDR3s include the opening cysteine and the closing phenylalanine or tryptophan. D genes are given only for firm matches. Expanded clones are given a class, and other clones once, few, many or no size at all.

clone_size,j_call,v_call,d_call,cdr3_aa,cdr3_nt
.,TRBJ2-7,TRBV18,.,CASSPSLGSGEQYF,TGTGCCAGCTCACCAAGCTTGGGTTCAGGGGAGCAGTACTTC
.,TRBJ2-7,TRBV7-8,.,CASSLALGNLWEQYF,TGTGCCAGCAGCTTAGCGCTCGGGAACCTCTGGGAGCAGTACTTC
.,TRBJ2-3,TRBV6-4,TRBD2,CASRSSGGSTDTQYF,TGTGCCAGCCGGTCTAGCGGAGGGTCGACAGATACGCAGTATTTT
.,TRBJ2-1,TRBV5-6,.,CASSLLIYNEQFF,TGTGCCAGCAGCTTACTTATCTACAATGAGCAGTTCTTC
.,TRBJ2-7,TRBV3-1/TRBV3-2,.,CASSQDISSYEQYF,TGTGCCAGCAGCCAAGATATAAGTTCCTACGAGCAGTACTTC
.,TRBJ1-1,TRBV6-5,TRBD1,CASSFDRGRLNEAFF,TGTGCCAGCAGTTTCGACAGGGGGCGCCTGAATGAAGCTTTCTTT
.,TRBJ1-5,TRBV19,.,CASTTGGNHRTQHF,TGTGCCAGTACTACCGGAGGGAATCATAGGACCCAGCATTTT
.,TRBJ1-3,TRBV7-2,.,CASSLGAGSSGNTIYF,TGTGCCAGCAGCTTAGGGGCGGGGAGCTCTGGAAACACCATATATTTT
few,TRBJ1-3,TRBV11-2,.,CASRPGQSGNTIYF,TGTGCCAGCAGGCCCGGACAGTCGGGAAACACCATATATTTT
once,TRBJ2-1,TRBV5-1,.,CASSIQSYNEQFF,TGCGCCAGCAGCATACAGAGCTACAATGAGCAGTTCTTC
.,TRBJ1-1,TRBV25-1,.,CASSEQGITEAFF,TGTGCCAGCAGTGAACAGGGGATCACTGAAGCTTTCTTT
.,TRBJ2-1,TRBV5-4,.,CASSFGGLYNEQFF,TGTGCCAGCAGCTTCGGGGGGCTTTACAATGAGCAGTTCTTC
once,TRBJ2-7,TRBV4-1,.,CASSQAAGDSYEQYF,TGCGCCAGCAGCCAAGCGGCGGGCGACTCCTACGAGCAGTACTTC
.,TRBJ2-5,TRBV5-6,.,CASSLVGGEETQYF,TGTGCCAGCAGCTTGGTGGGGGGAGAAGAGACCCAGTACTTC
few,TRBJ1-5,TRBV6-6,.,CASSRSREGGQPQHF,TGTGCCAGCAGTCGATCCAGGGAAGGAGGACAGCCCCAGCATTTT
.,TRBJ1-2,TRBV10-2,.,CASSESSAGARAGYTF,TGCGCCAGCAGTGAGTCGAGCGCAGGGGCGCGGGCTGGCTACACCTTC
.,TRBJ1-1,TRBV18,.,CASSLQASNTEAFF,TGTGCCAGCTCATTACAAGCCTCGAACACTGAAGCTTTCTTT